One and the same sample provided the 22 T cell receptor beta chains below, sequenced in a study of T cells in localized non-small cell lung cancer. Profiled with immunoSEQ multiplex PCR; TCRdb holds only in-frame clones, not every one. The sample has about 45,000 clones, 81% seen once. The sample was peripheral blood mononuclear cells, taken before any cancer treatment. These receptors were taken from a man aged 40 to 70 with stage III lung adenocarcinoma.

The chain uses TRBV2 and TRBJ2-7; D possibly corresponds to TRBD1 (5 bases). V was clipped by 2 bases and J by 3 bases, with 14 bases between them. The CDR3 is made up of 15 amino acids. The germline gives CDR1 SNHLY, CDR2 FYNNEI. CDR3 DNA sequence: TGTGCCAGCAGTGAAAGCAGGGTGGAGTACTACGAGCAGTACTTC. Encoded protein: CASSESRVEYYEQYF.

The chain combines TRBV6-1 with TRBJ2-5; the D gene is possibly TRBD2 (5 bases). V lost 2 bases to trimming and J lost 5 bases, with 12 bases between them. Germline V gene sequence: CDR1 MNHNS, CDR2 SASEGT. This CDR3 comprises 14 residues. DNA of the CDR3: TGTGCCAGCAGTGAACACGGGATAGGGGAGACCCAGTACTTC. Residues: CASSEHGIGETQYF.

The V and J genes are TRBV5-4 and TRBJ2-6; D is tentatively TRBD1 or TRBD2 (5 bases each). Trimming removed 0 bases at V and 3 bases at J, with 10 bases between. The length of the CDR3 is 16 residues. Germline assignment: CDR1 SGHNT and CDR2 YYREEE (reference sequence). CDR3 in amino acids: CASSLDRGGGANVLTF. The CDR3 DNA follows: TGTGCCAGCAGCTTGGACCGGGGCGGTGGGGCCAACGTCCTGACTTTC.

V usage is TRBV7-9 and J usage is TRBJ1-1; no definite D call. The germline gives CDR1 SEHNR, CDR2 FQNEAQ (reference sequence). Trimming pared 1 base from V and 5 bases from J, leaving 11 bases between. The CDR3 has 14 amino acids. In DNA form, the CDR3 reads TGTGCCAGCAGCTTAGTCTATGGGAGGACTGAAGCTTTCTTT. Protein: CASSLVYGRTEAFF.

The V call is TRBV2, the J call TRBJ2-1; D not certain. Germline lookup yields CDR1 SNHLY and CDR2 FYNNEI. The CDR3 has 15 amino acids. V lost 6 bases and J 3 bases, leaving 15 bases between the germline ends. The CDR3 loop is CASSSERTGYNEQFF. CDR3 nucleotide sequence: TGTGCCAGCAGCTCAGAACGGACGGGCTACAATGAGCAGTTCTTC.

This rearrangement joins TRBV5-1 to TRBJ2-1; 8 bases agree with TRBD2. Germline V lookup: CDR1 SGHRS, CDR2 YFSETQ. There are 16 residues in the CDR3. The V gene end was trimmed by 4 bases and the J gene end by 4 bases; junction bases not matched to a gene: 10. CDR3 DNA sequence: TGCGCCAGCAGCCCCCAGGCGCGGGGGGATTACAATGAGCAGTTCTTC. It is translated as CASSPQARGDYNEQFF.

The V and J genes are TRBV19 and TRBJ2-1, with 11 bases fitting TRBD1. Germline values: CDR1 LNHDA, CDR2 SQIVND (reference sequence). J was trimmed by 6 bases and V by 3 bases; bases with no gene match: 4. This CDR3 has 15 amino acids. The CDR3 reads CASSITGQGVNEQFF. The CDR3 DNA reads TGTGCCAGTAGTATTACGGGACAGGGGGTCAATGAGCAGTTCTTC. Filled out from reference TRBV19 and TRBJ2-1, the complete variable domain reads DGGITQSPKYLFRKEGQNVTLSCEQNLNHDAMYWYRQDPGQGLRLIYYSQIVNDFQKGDIAEGYSVSREKKESFPLTVTSAQKNPTAFYLCASSITGQGVNEQFFGPGTRLTVL.

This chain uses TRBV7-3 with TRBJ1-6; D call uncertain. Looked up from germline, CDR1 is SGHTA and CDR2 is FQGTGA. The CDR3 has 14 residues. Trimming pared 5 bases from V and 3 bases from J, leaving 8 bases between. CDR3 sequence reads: CASSVDSYNSPLHF. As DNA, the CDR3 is TGTGCCAGCAGCGTGGATAGCTATAATTCACCCCTCCACTTT.

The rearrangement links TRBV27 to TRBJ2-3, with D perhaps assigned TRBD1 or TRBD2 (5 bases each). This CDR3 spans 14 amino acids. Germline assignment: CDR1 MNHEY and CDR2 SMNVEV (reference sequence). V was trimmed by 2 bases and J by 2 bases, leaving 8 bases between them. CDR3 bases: TGTGCCAGCAGTTTAGGGGGTTTCACAGATACGCAGTATTTT. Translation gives CASSLGGFTDTQYF.

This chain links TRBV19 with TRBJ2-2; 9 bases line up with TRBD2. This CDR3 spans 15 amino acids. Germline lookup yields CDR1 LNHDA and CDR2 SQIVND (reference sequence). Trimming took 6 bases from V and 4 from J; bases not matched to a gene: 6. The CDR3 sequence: CASRPGLAGTGELFF. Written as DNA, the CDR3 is TGTGCCAGTAGGCCGGGACTAGCCGGCACCGGGGAGCTGTTTTTT.

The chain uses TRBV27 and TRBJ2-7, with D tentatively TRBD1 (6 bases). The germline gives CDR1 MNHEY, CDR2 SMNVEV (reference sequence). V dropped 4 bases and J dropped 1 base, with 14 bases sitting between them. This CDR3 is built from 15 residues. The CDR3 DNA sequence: TGTGCCAGCAGTTATGGGGTAGGGGGATCCTACGAGCAGTACTTC. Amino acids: CASSYGVGGSYEQYF.

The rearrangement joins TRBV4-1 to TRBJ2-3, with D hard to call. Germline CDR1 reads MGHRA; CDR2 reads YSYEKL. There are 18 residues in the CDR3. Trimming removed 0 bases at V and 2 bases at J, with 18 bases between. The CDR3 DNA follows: TGCGCCAGCAGCCAAGATCGTCGGCAGAATCTTTTCACAGATACGCAGTATTTT. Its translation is CASSQDRRQNLFTDTQYF.

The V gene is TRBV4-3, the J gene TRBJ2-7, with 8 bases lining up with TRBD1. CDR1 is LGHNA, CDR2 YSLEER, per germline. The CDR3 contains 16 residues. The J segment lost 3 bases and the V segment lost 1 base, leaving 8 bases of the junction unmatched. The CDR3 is CASSQVLGTGNYEQYF. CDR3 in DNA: TGCGCCAGCAGCCAAGTATTAGGGACAGGAAACTACGAGCAGTACTTC.

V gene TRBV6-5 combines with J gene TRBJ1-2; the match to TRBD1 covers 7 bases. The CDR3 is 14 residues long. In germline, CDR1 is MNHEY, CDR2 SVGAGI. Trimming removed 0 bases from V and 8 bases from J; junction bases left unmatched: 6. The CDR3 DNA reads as TGTGCCAGCAGTTACTCAGGGACAGTGACCGGCTACACCTTC. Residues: CASSYSGTVTGYTF.

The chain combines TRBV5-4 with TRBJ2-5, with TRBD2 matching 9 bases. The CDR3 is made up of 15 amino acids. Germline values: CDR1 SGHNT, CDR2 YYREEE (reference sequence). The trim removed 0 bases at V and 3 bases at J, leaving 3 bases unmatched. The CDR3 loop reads CASSLGVAGEETQYF. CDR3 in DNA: TGTGCCAGCAGCTTGGGGGTAGCGGGGGAAGAGACCCAGTACTTC.

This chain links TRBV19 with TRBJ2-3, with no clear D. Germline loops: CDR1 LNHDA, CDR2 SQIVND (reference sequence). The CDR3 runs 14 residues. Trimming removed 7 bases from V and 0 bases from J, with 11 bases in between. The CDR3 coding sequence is TGTGCCAGTAAAAAAGGGATGAGCACAGATACGCAGTATTTT. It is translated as CASKKGMSTDTQYF.

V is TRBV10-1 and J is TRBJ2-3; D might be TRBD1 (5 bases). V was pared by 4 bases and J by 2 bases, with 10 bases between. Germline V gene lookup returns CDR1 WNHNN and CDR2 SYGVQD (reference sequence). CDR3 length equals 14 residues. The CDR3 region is CASSVAGPTDTQYF. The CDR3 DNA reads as TGCGCCAGCAGTGTGGCAGGGCCCACAGATACGCAGTATTTT.

CDR3 protein: CAWKVGRGIDEQYF. CDR3 nucleotides: TGTGCCTGGAAAGTGGGCAGGGGGATAGACGAGCAGTACTTC. V is TRBV30 and J is TRBJ2-7; 7 nucleotides align to TRBD1. The trim removed 4 bases at V and 5 bases at J, leaving 11 bases unmatched. Germline V lookup: CDR1 GTSNPN, CDR2 SVGIG (reference sequence). The CDR3 is 14 residues long.

The CDR3 DNA follows: TGTGCCAGCAGTGACTCGACGGGCGGGGGGGCAGATACGCAGTATTTT. This codes for CASSDSTGGGADTQYF. J is TRBJ2-3 and V is TRBV6-4; TRBD2 aligns across 9 bases. The junction had 5 bases not matched to a gene; V was cut back by 0 bases and J by 4 bases. Germline V lookup: CDR1 MRHNA, CDR2 SNTAGT. This CDR3 has 16 residues.

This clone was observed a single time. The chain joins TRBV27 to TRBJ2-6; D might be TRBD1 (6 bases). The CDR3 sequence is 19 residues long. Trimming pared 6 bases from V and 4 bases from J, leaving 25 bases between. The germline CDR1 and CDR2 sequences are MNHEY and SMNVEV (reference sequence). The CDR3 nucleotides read TGTGCCAGCAGCTCCATAAACCAGGGGTGGCTCAAGGGGGCCAACGTCCTGACTTTC. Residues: CASSSINQGWLKGANVLTF.

Here the CDR3 DNA reads TGTGCCAGCAGCTTTTCGTGGACACTAAATGAAAAACTGTTTTTT. This translates into CASSFSWTLNEKLFF. The V and J genes are TRBV7-2 and TRBJ1-4, with D possibly matching TRBD1 (5 bases). This CDR3 is 15 amino acids long. Trimming stripped 3 bases from V and 5 bases from J, with 13 bases between. Germline V gives CDR1 SGHTA, CDR2 FQGNSA.

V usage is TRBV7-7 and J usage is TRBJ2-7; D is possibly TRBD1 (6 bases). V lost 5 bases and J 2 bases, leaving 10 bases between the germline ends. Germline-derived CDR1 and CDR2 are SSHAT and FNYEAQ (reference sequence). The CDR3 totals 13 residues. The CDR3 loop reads CASSAGTPYEQYF. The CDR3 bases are TGTGCCAGCAGCGCCGGGACACCCTACGAGCAGTACTTC.